Each of the 3 T cell receptor beta chains below was sequenced from the same sample in a study of CD4 T cells in relation to SARS-CoV-2 and coronaviruses. Unexposed donor CD4+ T cells date from 2011-2018, before the COVID-19 pandemic. The repertoire was sequenced with immunoSEQ multiplex PCR; TCRdb's copy has only in-frame clones and lacks some. There are about 60,000 clones in the sample; approximately 94% occur only once, and approximately 0.14% lies in the top ten. The sequencing input was naive CD4+ T cells from PBMCs. The subset was: naive CD4+ T cells isolated by negative enrichment. The receptors here all came from a human donor in good health.

The chain couples TRBV7-9 to TRBJ1-3; D gene unclear. The germline CDR1 and CDR2 sequences are SEHNR and FQNEAQ (reference sequence). Trimming pared 5 bases from V and 8 bases from J, leaving 19 bases between. The CDR3 has 15 residues. The CDR3 coding sequence is TGTGCCAGCAGCGCGGATAGGGCCGGTGCTGACACCATATATTTT. It encodes CASSADRAGADTIYF.

The V call is TRBV5-1, the J call TRBJ2-1; 7 bases agree with TRBD2. Germline V lookup: CDR1 SGHRS, CDR2 YFSETQ. V gave up 0 bases and J gave up 4 bases; unmatched junction bases: 4. The CDR3 extends over 15 amino acids. CDR3 in amino acids: CASSLDGGTYNEQFF. The CDR3, as DNA: TGCGCCAGCAGCTTGGACGGGGGGACTTACAATGAGCAGTTCTTC.

V gene TRBV5-8 combines with J gene TRBJ2-1; the D gene is possibly TRBD2 (6 bases). Trimming pared 7 bases from V and 7 bases from J, leaving 12 bases between. The CDR3 extends over 12 amino acids. Germline V gives CDR1 SGHTS, CDR2 YDEGEE. CDR3 sequence (DNA): TGTGCCAGCGGTCGGGGGAGGAATGAGCAGTTCTTC. It yields the protein CASGRGRNEQFF.